These T cell receptor beta chains were read from a single sample in a study of Ad26.COV2.S vaccination and SARS-CoV-2 variants. The table came from immunoSEQ multiplex PCR; TCRdb's copy has only in-frame clones and leaves some out. The sample contains 300,000 to 400,000 clones, 86% of which appear only once. The sample in question was peripheral blood, obtained in a trial of Ad26.COV2.S vaccine versus placebo. The receptors come from a person between 18 and 65 years old who received the Ad26.COV2.S COVID-19 vaccine or a placebo. CDR3s include the opening cysteine and the closing phenylalanine or tryptophan. The D gene is left open where the match is weak. Part of the rows lack a size; the others show once, few, many or a class for expanded clones.

V gene	clone size	J gene	D gene	CDR3 protein	CDR3 DNA
TRBV7-9	.	TRBJ1-2	TRBD1	CASSLQGQINYGYTF	TGTGCCAGCAGCCTCCAGGGACAGATTAACTATGGCTACACCTTC
TRBV5-1	.	TRBJ2-5	.	CASSLDRAQETQYF	TGCGCCAGCAGCTTGGACAGGGCCCAAGAGACCCAGTACTTC
TRBV11-1	.	TRBJ2-5	.	CASSFGRQETQYF	TGTGCCAGCAGCTTTGGCAGGCAAGAGACCCAGTACTTC
TRBV6-2/TRBV6-3	.	TRBJ1-2	.	CASSYSGGRVDFYGYTF	TGTGCCAGCAGTTACTCGGGGGGGCGCGTGGACTTCTATGGCTACACCTTC
TRBV5-1	once	TRBJ2-2	TRBD2	CASSPTSGYTGELFF	TGCGCCAGCAGCCCGACTAGCGGATACACCGGGGAGCTGTTTTTT
TRBV19	.	TRBJ2-7	TRBD2	CASSLATSGGYEQYF	TGTGCCAGTAGCCTCGCGACTAGCGGGGGCTACGAGCAGTACTTC
TRBV18	once	TRBJ2-7	.	CASSPSGRNEQYF	TGTGCCAGCTCACCCTCGGGACGGAACGAGCAGTACTTC
TRBV9	.	TRBJ2-1	.	CASSGTYYNEQFF	TGTGCCAGCAGCGGGACATACTACAATGAGCAGTTCTTC
TRBV11-2	.	TRBJ1-3	.	CASSLRGNTIYF	TGTGCCAGCAGCCTCCGCGGAAACACCATATATTTT
TRBV28	.	TRBJ2-2	TRBD2	CASSLGLAGTGELFF	TGTGCCAGCAGCCTCGGACTAGCGGGGACCGGGGAGCTGTTTTTT
TRBV3-1/TRBV3-2	once	TRBJ2-3	.	CASSQVVSTQYF	TGTGCCAGCAGCCAAGTCGTGTCGACGCAGTATTTT
TRBV7-3	.	TRBJ2-3	.	CASSLMSGFTDTQYF	TGTGCCAGCAGCTTAATGTCCGGATTCACAGATACGCAGTATTTT
TRBV21-1	.	TRBJ2-7	.	CASRLFGTGSSYEQYF	.
TRBV30	.	TRBJ2-7	TRBD1	CAWTVIKQGKEQYF	TGTGCCTGGACCGTCATCAAACAGGGGAAGGAGCAGTACTTC
TRBV2	.	TRBJ1-1	TRBD1	CASSERTGNTEAFF	TGTGCCAGCAGTGAAAGGACAGGGAACACTGAAGCTTTCTTT
TRBV4-3	.	TRBJ2-3	.	CASSQWTGGTDTQYF	TGCGCCAGCAGCCAATGGACCGGGGGCACAGATACGCAGTATTTT
TRBV27	.	TRBJ2-5	TRBD1	CASSPPPGGSATQYF	TGTGCCAGCAGTCCCCCCCCAGGGGGCTCGGCGACCCAGTACTTC
TRBV18	.	TRBJ2-1	TRBD2	CASSPGAGVSYNEQFF	TGTGCCAGCTCACCAGGTGCGGGGGTCTCCTACAATGAGCAGTTCTTC
TRBV4-2	.	TRBJ2-2	TRBD2	CASSQELLAGRTGELFF	TGTGCCAGCAGCCAAGAATTACTAGCGGGGAGGACGGGGGAGCTGTTTTTT
TRBV6-2/TRBV6-3	few	TRBJ2-7	.	CASSPGQRGGYEQYF	TGTGCCAGCAGTCCAGGACAGCGCGGGGGCTACGAGCAGTACTTC
TRBV4-2	.	TRBJ1-4	.	CASSQDPTGRATNEKLFF	TGTGCCAGCAGCCAAGATCCGACAGGACGTGCAACTAATGAAAAACTGTTTTTT
TRBV5-4	.	TRBJ1-1	TRBD1	CASSLGGQVGNTEAFF	TGTGCCAGCAGCCTGGGGGGACAGGTGGGGAACACTGAAGCTTTCTTT
TRBV10-3	.	TRBJ2-2	TRBD1	CAIRDRGTPSTGELFF	TGTGCCATCAGGGACAGGGGAACCCCGAGCACCGGGGAGCTGTTTTTT
TRBV6-5	.	TRBJ1-2	.	CASSYRGYTGYTF	TGTGCCAGCAGTTACAGGGGGTACACTGGCTACACCTTC
TRBV7-9	.	TRBJ2-2	.	CASSWTVTGELFF	TGTGCCAGCAGTTGGACTGTTACCGGGGAGCTGTTTTTT